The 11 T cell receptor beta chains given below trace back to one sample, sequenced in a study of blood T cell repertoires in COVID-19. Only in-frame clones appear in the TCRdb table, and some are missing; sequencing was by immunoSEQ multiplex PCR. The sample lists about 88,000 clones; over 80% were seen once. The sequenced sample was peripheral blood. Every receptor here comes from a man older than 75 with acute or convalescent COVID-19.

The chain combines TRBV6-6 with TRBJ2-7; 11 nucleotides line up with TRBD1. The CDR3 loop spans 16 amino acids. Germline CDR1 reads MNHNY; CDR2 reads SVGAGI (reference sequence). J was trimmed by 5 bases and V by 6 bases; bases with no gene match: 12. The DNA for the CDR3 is TGTGCCAGCAGGGAGGGTGGAGGACAGGGGGCCCACGAGCAGTACTTC. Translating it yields CASREGGGQGAHEQYF.

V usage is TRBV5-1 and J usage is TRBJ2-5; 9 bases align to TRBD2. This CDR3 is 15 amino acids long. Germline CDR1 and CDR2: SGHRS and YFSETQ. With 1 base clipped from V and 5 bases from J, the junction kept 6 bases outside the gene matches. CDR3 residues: CASSLKAGGQETQYF. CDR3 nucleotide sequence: TGCGCCAGCAGCTTGAAGGCGGGGGGGCAGGAGACCCAGTACTTC.

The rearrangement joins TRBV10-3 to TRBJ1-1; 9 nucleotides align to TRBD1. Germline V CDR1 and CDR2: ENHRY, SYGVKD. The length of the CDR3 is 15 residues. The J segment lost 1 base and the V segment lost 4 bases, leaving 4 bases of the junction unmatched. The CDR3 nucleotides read TGTGCCATCAGTGCGGAGGACAGGGGGAACACTGAAGCTTTCTTT. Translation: CAISAEDRGNTEAFF.

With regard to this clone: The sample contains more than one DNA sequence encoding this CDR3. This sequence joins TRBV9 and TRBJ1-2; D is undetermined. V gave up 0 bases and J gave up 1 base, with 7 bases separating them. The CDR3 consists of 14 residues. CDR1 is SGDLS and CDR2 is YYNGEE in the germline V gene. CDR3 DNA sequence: TGTGCCAGCAGCGTAGATCCGGGTAACTATGGCTACACCTTC. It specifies CASSVDPGNYGYTF.

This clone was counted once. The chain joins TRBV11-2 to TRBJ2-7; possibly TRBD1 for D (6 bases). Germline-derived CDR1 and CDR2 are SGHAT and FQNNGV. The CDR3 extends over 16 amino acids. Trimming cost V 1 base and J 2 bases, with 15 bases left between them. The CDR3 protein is CASSLVGGWGPYEQYF. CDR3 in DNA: TGTGCCAGCAGCTTAGTTGGGGGCTGGGGACCCTACGAGCAGTACTTC.

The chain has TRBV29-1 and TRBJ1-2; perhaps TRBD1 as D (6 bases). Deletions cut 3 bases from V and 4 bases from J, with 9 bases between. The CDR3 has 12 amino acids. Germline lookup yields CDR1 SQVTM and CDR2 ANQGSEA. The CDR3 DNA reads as TGCAGCGTTGATAACAGGGTCTATGGCTACACCTTC. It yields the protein CSVDNRVYGYTF.

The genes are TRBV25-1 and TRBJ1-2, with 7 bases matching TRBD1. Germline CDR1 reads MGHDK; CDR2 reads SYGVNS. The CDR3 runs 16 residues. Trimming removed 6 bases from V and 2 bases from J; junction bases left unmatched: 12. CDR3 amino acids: CASRGTVSQGNYGYTF. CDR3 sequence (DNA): TGTGCCAGCAGGGGGACAGTATCACAAGGGAACTATGGCTACACCTTC.

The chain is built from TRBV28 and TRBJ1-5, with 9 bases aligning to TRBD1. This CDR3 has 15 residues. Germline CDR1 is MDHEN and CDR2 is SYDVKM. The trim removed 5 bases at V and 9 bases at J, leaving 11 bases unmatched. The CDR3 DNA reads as TGTGCCAGCAGTCCAGGGGACAGGGTCCTCCGGCCCCAGCATTTT. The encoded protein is CASSPGDRVLRPQHF. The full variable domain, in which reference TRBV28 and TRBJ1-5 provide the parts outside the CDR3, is DVKVTQSSRYLVKRTGEKVFLECVQDMDHENMFWYRQDPGLGLRLIYFSYDVKMKEKGDIPEGYSVSREKKERFSLILESASTNQTSMYLCASSPGDRVLRPQHFGDGTRLSIL.

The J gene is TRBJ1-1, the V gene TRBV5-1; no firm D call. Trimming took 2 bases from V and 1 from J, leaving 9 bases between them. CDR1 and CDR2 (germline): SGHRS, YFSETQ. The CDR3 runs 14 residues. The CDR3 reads CASSFTGENTEAFF. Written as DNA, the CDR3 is TGCGCCAGCAGCTTTACCGGAGAGAACACTGAAGCTTTCTTT. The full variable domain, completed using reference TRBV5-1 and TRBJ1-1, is KAGVTQTPRYLIKTRGQQVTLSCSPISGHRSVSWYQQTPGQGLQFLFEYFSETQRNKGNFPGRFSGRQFSNSRSEMNVSTLELGDSALYLCASSFTGENTEAFFGQGTRLTVV.

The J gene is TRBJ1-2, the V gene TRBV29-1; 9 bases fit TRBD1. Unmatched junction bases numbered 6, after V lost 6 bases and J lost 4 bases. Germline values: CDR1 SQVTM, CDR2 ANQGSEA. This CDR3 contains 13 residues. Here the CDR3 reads CSVGDRAGYGYTF. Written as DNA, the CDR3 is TGCAGCGTGGGGGACAGGGCAGGCTATGGCTACACCTTC.

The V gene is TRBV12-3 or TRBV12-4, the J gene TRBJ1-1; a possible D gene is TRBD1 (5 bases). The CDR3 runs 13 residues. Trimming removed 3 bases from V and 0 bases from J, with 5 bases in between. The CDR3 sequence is CASSLTVNTEAFF. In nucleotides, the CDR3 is TGTGCCAGCAGTTTGACAGTGAACACTGAAGCTTTCTTT.